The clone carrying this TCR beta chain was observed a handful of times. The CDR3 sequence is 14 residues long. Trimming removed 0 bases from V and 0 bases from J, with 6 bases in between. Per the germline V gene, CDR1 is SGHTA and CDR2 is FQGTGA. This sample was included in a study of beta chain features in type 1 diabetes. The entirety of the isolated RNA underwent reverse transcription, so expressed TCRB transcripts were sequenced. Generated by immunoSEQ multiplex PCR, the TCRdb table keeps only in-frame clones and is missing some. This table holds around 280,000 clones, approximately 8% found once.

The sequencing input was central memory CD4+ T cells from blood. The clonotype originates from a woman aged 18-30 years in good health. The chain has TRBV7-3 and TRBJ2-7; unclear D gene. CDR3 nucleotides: TGTGCCAGCAGCTTAACGGGCAACTCCTACGAGCAGTACTTC. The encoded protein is CASSLTGNSYEQYF.